The TCR beta chain described here comes from a study of T-cell reconstitution after alpha-beta-depleted transplantation in children. The CDR3 has 12 amino acids. The germline V and J ends were trimmed by 3 bases and 4 bases, with 7 bases remaining between them. The germline gives CDR1 SQVTM, CDR2 ANQGSEA. Comments on this clonotype: Antigen specificity is unknown.

Study-wide findings and caveats: TCRbeta diversity was high at day 60 in some patients (a result of surviving recipient T cells and thymic progenitors). T-cell counts and diversity at one year following transplant were attributed mainly to newly produced T cells. Reportedly, roughly two months post-transplant, alpha-beta T cells arose from several hundred expanded graft clones.

Unique molecular identifiers were incorporated into the prepared TCRbeta library. MiXCR, applied by TCRdb to the PCR reads, yields one record per CDR3 protein. This table holds around 600,000 distinct CDR3 sequences, 23% found once. The genes are TRBV29-1 and TRBJ1-3; D is ambiguous. The receptor comes from a boy younger than two who had a stem cell transplant for acute myeloid leukemia, so the T cells may come from the graft donor. Sample: PBMCs, mostly from graft donor cells, taken 360 days after TCRalphabeta/CD19-depleted stem cell transplant. DNA for the CDR3: TGCAGCGTTGACGAGGGAGGAAACACCATATATTTT. Amino acids: CSVDEGGNTIYF.